This T cell receptor (beta chain) was sequenced for a study of OX40 agonist ivuxolimab in advanced cancers. Study findings and constraints: Expanded clones were, on average, more numerous among CD8+ T cells than CD4+.

Some clones are missing from TCRdb's copy, which holds only in-frame ones; the method was immunoSEQ multiplex PCR. The data show some 70,000 clones, 75% to 85% seen once. As for this clone: The antigen remains undetermined.

The V gene's germline CDR1 is SGHAT and CDR2 FQNNGV. The CDR3 covers 16 residues. V lost 3 bases and J 8 bases, leaving 20 bases between the germline ends. The chain joins TRBV11-2 to TRBJ2-1; a possible D gene is TRBD1 (7 bases). The sample consisted of CD4+ or CD8+ T cells sorted from blood, taken in a trial of the OX40 agonist ivuxolimab. The receptor was isolated from an adult with an advanced solid tumor such as melanoma, head and neck, liver or kidney cancer. CDR3 residues: CASSFPAGGMLDEQFF. CDR3 bases: TGTGCCAGCAGCTTCCCGGCAGGGGGGATGTTAGATGAGCAGTTCTTC.